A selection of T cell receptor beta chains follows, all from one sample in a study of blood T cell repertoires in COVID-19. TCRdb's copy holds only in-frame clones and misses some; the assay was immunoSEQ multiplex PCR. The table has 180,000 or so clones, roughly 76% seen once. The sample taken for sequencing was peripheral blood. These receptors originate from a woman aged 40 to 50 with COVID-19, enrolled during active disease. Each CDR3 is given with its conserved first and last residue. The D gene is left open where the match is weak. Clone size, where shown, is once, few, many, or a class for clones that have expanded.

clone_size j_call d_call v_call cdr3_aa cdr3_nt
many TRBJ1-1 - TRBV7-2 CASSLRPGTEAFF TGTGCCAGCAGCTTACGGCCGGGAACTGAAGCTTTCTTT
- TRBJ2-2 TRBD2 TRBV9 CASSVVASGGASTGELFF TGTGCCAGCAGCGTAGTGGCTAGCGGGGGGGCTTCCACCGGGGAGCTGTTTTTT
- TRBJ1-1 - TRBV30 CAWAIGPRVLTEAFF TGTGCCTGGGCAATAGGCCCCAGGGTCCTAACTGAAGCTTTCTTT
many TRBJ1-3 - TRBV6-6 CASMYQGSGNTIYF TGTGCCAGCATGTATCAGGGATCTGGAAACACCATATATTTT
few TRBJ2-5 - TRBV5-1 CASSLFRVQETQYF TGCGCCAGCAGCTTGTTCCGGGTACAAGAGACCCAGTACTTC
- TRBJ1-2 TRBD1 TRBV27 CASSSGQAGGYGYTF TGTGCCAGCAGTTCTGGACAGGCCGGGGGCTATGGCTACACCTTC
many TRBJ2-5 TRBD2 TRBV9 CASSVSTTSGGVKEQETQYF TGTGCCAGCAGCGTTTCCACAACTAGCGGGGGAGTCAAAGAACAAGAGACCCAGTACTTC
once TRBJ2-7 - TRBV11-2 CASSLFSGRYEQYF TGTGCCAGCAGCTTATTCTCGGGTCGCTACGAGCAGTACTTC
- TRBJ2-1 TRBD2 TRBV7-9 CASSPTGLATGFKQFF TGTGCCAGCAGCCCAACGGGACTAGCGACGGGGTTTAAGCAGTTCTTC
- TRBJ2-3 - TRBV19 CASSPGLARGTDTQYF TGTGCCAGTAGCCCGGGACTTGCCCGTGGCACAGATACGCAGTATTTT
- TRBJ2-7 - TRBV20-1 CSGGLLYEQYF TGCAGTGGGGGGCTCCTCTACGAGCAGTACTTC
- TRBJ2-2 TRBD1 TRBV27 CASSPLDRVRDTGELFF TGTGCCAGCAGTCCCCTAGACAGGGTCAGGGACACCGGGGAGCTGTTTTTT
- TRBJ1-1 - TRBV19 CASGATSSTEAFF TGTGCCAGCGGAGCGACGTCGAGCACTGAAGCTTTCTTT
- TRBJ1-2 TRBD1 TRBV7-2 CASSLSPTGGGYTF TGTGCCAGCAGCTTATCCCCGACAGGGGGTGGCTACACCTTC
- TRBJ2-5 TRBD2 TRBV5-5 CASSLGPAGGHYQETQYF TGTGCCAGCAGCTTGGGCCCAGCGGGAGGCCACTACCAAGAGACCCAGTACTTC
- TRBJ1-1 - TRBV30 CAWSVPRGRNTEAFF TGTGCCTGGAGTGTACCTCGGGGGAGGAACACTGAAGCTTTCTTT
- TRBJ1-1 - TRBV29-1 CSVEGRGEAFF TGCAGCGTTGAAGGAAGAGGTGAAGCTTTCTTT
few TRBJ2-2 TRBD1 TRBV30 CAWSTEELTQGNLNPGELFF TGTGCCTGGAGTACAGAAGAACTCACACAGGGGAACTTGAATCCCGGGGAGCTGTTTTTT
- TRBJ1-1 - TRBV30 CAWRGQGNTEAFF TGTGCCTGGAGAGGGCAGGGGAACACTGAAGCTTTCTTT
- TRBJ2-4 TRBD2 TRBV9 CASSVVLGGIQYF TGTGCCAGCAGCGTAGTTCTGGGGGGGATTCAGTACTTC
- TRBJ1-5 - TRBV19 CASSSISRGTYSNQPQHF TGTGCCAGTAGTTCAATCTCGCGGGGAACATATAGCAATCAGCCCCAGCATTTT
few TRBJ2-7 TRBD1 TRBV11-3 CASSQGDRAYEQYF TGTGCCAGCAGCCAAGGGGACAGGGCCTACGAGCAGTACTTC
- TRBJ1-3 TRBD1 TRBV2 CASSGTGSGNTIYF TGTGCCAGCAGTGGGACAGGGTCTGGAAACACCATATATTTT
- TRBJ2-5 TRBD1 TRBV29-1 CSVLGDSQETQYF TGCAGCGTTCTCGGGGACAGCCAAGAGACCCAGTACTTC
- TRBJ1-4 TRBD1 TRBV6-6 CASSTTGGPEKLFF TGTGCCAGCAGCACGACAGGGGGTCCTGAAAAACTGTTTTTT
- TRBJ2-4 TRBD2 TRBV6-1 CASSEWETSLKNF TGTGCCAGCAGTGAATGGGAGACTAGCTTAAAAAACTTC
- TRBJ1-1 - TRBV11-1 CASSFGQNTEAFF TGTGCCAGCAGCTTTGGCCAAAACACTGAAGCTTTCTTT
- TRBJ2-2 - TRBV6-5 CASSYSLTGELFF TGTGCCAGCAGTTACTCCTTAACCGGGGAGCTGTTTTTT